These T cell receptor beta chains were read from a single sample in a study of spatial heterogeneity in lung cancer. One entry per CDR3 protein results from TCRdb running MiXCR on the 5' RACE reads. Of around 98,000 distinct CDR3 sequences detected, 19% appear once; the ten largest clones hold less than 25%. The material sequenced was PBMCs, taken at follow-up. The receptors stem from a male donor with early-stage non-small cell lung cancer. Each CDR3 is given with its conserved first and last residue. A D gene is named only where the DNA matches it firmly. Clone sizes are given selectively: once, few, many, or a class where the clone is expanded.

j_call clone_size d_call v_call cdr3_nt cdr3_aa
TRBJ2-3 many TRBD2 TRBV20-1 TGCAGTGCCATCGGTAGCGGGGGCCGACTCACAGATACGCAGTATTTT CSAIGSGGRLTDTQYF
TRBJ1-1 many . TRBV20-1 TGCAGTGCTTGGAGGGTCACTGAAGCTTTCTTT CSAWRVTEAFF
TRBJ2-5 . TRBD2 TRBV6-2/TRBV6-3 TGTGCCAGCACCCAGACTAGCGGGGCACTCGGGGAGACCCAGTACTTC CASTQTSGALGETQYF
TRBJ1-2 . TRBD1 TRBV7-2 TGTGCCAGCAGCAACCAGGGGGCCCTCTATGGCTACACCTTC CASSNQGALYGYTF
TRBJ1-1 few . TRBV2 TGTGCCAGCAGGGTGACAGCCCCGAACACTGAAGCTTTCTTT CASRVTAPNTEAFF
TRBJ2-5 . TRBD1 TRBV10-3 TGTGCCATCAGTGAGTCGTTCGCAGGGGGCTCTCGGGAGACCCAGTACTTC CAISESFAGGSRETQYF
TRBJ2-3 few . TRBV2 TGTGCCAGCAGTGAAATGCCGCGTGCGGATACGCAGTATTTT CASSEMPRADTQYF
TRBJ1-2 few TRBD1 TRBV5-1 TGCGCCAGCAGCTTGGCCGGGGGACAGACCTATGGCTACACCTTC CASSLAGGQTYGYTF
TRBJ2-1 few . TRBV6-5 TGTGCCAGCAGTTACCAGAGCGGTCCTCCGGTCAATGAGCAGTTCTTC CASSYQSGPPVNEQFF
TRBJ1-2 . . TRBV7-2 TGTGCCAGCAGCTTAGAGCGCCAGGGCTACTATGGCTACACCTTC CASSLERQGYYGYTF
TRBJ2-2 . TRBD1 TRBV14 TGTGCCAGCAGCCAAATACAGGGGGACGGGGAGCTGTTTTTT CASSQIQGDGELFF
TRBJ2-5 few . TRBV9 TGTGCCAGCTCTCGATTCGGGGTCCAAGAGACCCAGTACTTC CASSRFGVQETQYF
TRBJ1-6 . . TRBV6-5 TGTGCCAGCAGTTACTCGTCTGGGTCACCCCTCCACTTT CASSYSSGSPLHF
TRBJ2-3 many . TRBV6-5 TGTGCCAGCAAAGGACCCAGGCGGGGAGATACGCAGTATTTT CASKGPRRGDTQYF
TRBJ2-5 . TRBD1 TRBV20-1 TGCAGTGTTCCGGGACAGGGAGGGGAGACCCAGTACTTC CSVPGQGGETQYF
TRBJ1-5 many . TRBV6-5 TGTGCCAGCAGTTACAGGATTGGGCTGGGACAGCCCCAGCATTTT CASSYRIGLGQPQHF
TRBJ2-6 few TRBD1 TRBV18 TGTGCCAGCTCATCACAGGGGGTCAACGTCCTGACTTTC CASSSQGVNVLTF
TRBJ1-5 few . TRBV4-1 TGCGCCAGCAGCCAAACGGGTCTGAAAAATCAGCCCCAGCATTTT CASSQTGLKNQPQHF
TRBJ2-1 . TRBD2 TRBV20-1 TGCAGTGCTAAGCTAGCGGGAGGGTCCGGCAATGAGCAGTTCTTC CSAKLAGGSGNEQFF
TRBJ2-2 few TRBD2 TRBV24-1 TGTGCCACCGGGAGGGAAACCGGGGAGCTGTTTTTT CATGRETGELFF
TRBJ1-5 many TRBD1 TRBV4-3 TGCGCCAGCAGCTTGACGACAGGGGCCGGGCAGCCCCAGCATTTT CASSLTTGAGQPQHF
TRBJ2-7 . . TRBV7-2 TGTGCCAGCAGCTTAGTCACCCGGGACTACGAGCAGTACTTC CASSLVTRDYEQYF
TRBJ1-5 few . TRBV20-1 TGCAGTGCTAGAACTCGCCTGGCCCAGGGTAATAGCAATCAGCCCCAGCATTTT CSARTRLAQGNSNQPQHF
TRBJ1-2 . . TRBV30 TGTGCCTGGAGTGTAACCCATGCTCCGGGAGGCTACACCTTC CAWSVTHAPGGYTF
TRBJ2-4 . . TRBV30 TGTGCCTGGAGTTCATCCCTCGTCAGGGGCCGGGTAGGGAACATTCAGTACTTC CAWSSSLVRGRVGNIQYF
TRBJ2-3 few . TRBV4-2 TGTGCCAGCAGCCAAGCGGGCCCTACAGATACGCAGTATTTT CASSQAGPTDTQYF
TRBJ2-2 few . TRBV10-3 TGTGCCATCAGTGAATCTGGACAGTTGAACACCGGGGAGCTGTTTTTT CAISESGQLNTGELFF
TRBJ2-1 many TRBD2 TRBV3-1 TGTGCCAGCAGCCATCACGGGACTAGCGGGGGCAATGAGCAGTTCTTC CASSHHGTSGGNEQFF
TRBJ2-3 few . TRBV12-3/TRBV12-4 TGTGCCAGCAGTTTAACCGGAGATACGCAGTATTTT CASSLTGDTQYF
TRBJ2-7 many . TRBV20-1 TGCAGTGCTAGAGATCCAACAGCTCGCGAGCAGTACTTC CSARDPTAREQYF
TRBJ1-1 few TRBD1 TRBV20-1 TGCAGTTATAAACGACAGGGAGGGGGGATGAACACTGAAGCTTTCTTT CSYKRQGGGMNTEAFF
TRBJ1-1 . TRBD1 TRBV20-1 TGCAGTGCTAGGGACCGGACAGGTAAAGCTTTCTTT CSARDRTGKAFF
TRBJ1-1 . . TRBV18 TGTGCCAGCTCACCCGGGGCAGGAATGAACACTGAAGCTTTCTTT CASSPGAGMNTEAFF
TRBJ1-2 . . TRBV4-1 TGCGCCAGCAGCCAAGAGGGCAGTAACTATGGCTACACCTTC CASSQEGSNYGYTF
TRBJ2-2 . . TRBV7-9 TGTGCCAGCAGCTCCTCTGGGGATGCGAACACCGGGGAGCTGTTTTTT CASSSSGDANTGELFF
TRBJ1-6 . . TRBV20-1 TGCAGTGCTAGAGAAGCAGGGCGCTATAATTCACCCCTCCACTTT CSAREAGRYNSPLHF
TRBJ2-1 many . TRBV20-1 TGCAGTGCTAGATCTCAGGGGGGTGAGCAGTTCTTC CSARSQGGEQFF
TRBJ1-2 . . TRBV7-2 TGTGCCAGCAGCTTAGACTACTATGGCTACACCTTC CASSLDYYGYTF
TRBJ2-3 few TRBD2 TRBV7-2 TGTGCCAGCAGCCCTCGGACTAGCGGGGGGGCAGATACGCAGTATTTT CASSPRTSGGADTQYF
TRBJ2-5 . TRBD1 TRBV6-6 TGTGCCAGCCGGACAGGCTCCCGGGAGACCCAGTACTTC CASRTGSRETQYF
TRBJ2-7 few TRBD1 TRBV15 TGTGCCACCAGCAGAGACAGGACAGGGGGCTACGAGCAGTACTTC CATSRDRTGGYEQYF
TRBJ2-5 . . TRBV6-5 TGTGCCAGCAGTAACTCAGAGACCCAGTACTTC CASSNSETQYF
TRBJ1-6 . . TRBV2 TGTGCCAGCATCGAGAGCTCCTATAATTCACCCCTCCACTTT CASIESSYNSPLHF